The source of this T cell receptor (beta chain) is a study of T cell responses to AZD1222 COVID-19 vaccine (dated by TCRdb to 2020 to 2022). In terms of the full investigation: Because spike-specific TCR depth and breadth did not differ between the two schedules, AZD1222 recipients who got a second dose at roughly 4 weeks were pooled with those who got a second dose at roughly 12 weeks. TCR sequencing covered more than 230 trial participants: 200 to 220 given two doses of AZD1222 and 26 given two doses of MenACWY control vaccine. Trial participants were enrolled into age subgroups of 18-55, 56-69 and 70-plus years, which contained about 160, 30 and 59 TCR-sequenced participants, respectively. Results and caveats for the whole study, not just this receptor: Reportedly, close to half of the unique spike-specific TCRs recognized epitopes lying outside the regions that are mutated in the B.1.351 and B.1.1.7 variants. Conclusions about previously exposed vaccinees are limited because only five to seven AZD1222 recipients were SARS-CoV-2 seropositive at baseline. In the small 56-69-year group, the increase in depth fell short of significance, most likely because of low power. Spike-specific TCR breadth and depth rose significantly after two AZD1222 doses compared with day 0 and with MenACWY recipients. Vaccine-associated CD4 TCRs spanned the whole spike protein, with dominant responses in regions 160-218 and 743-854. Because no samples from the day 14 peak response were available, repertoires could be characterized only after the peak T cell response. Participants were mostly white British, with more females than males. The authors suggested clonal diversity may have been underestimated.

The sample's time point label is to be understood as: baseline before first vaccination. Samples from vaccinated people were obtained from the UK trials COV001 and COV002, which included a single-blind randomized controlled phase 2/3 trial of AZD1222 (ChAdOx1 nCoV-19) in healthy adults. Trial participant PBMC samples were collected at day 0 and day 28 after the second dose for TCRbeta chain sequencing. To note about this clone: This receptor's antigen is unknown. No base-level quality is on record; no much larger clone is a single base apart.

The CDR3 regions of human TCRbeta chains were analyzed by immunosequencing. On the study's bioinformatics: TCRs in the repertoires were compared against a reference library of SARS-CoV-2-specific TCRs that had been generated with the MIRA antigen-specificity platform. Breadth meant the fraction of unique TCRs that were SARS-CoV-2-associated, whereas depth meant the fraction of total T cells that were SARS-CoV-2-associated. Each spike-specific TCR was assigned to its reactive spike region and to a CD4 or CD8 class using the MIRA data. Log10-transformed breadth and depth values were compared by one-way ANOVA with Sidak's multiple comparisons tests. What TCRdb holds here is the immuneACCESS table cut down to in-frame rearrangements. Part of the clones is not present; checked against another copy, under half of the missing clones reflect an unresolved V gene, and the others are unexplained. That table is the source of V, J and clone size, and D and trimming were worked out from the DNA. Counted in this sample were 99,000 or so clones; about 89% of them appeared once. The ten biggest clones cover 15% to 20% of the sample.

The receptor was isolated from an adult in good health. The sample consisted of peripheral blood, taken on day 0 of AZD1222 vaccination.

The CDR3 corresponds to CASSIDNQGWHEQFF. The DNA sequence is given as TGTGCCAGTAGTATAGATAACCAGGGCTGGCATGAGCAGTTCTTC. The rearranged segments are TRBV19 and TRBJ2-1; matching of 5 bases hints at TRBD1 as the D gene. In the germline V gene (reference sequence), CDR1 corresponds to LNHDA and CDR2 to SQIVND. V is clipped by 0 bases and J by 8 bases, and the sequence between their germline boundaries is 14 bases long. The CDR3 measures 15 amino acids from cysteine to phenylalanine. The DNA shown is the 45-base CDR3, in frame from base 1.